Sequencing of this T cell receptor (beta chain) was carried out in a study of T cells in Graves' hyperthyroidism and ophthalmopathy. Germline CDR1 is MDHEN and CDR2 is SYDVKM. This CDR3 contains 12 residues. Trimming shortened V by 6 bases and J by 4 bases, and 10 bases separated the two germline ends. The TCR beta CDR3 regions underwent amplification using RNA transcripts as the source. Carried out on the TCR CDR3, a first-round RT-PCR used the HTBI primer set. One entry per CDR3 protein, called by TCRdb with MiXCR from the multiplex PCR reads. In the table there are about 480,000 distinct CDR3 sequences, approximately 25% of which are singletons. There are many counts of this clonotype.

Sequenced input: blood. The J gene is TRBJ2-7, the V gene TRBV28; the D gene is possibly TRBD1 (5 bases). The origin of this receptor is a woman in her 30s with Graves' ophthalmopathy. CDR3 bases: TGTGCCAGCAGGACGACAGTTTACGAGCAGTACTTC. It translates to CASRTTVYEQYF.